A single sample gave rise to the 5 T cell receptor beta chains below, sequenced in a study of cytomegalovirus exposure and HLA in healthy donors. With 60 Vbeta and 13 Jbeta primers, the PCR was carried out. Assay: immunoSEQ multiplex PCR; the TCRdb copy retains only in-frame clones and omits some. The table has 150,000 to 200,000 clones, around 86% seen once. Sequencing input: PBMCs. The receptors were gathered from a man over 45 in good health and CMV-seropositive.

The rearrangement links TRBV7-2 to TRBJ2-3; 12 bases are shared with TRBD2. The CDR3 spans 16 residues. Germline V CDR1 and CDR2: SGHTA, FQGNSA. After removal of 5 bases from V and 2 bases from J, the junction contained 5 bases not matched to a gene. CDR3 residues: CASSAGLAGTTDTQYF. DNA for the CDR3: TGTGCCAGCAGCGCCGGACTAGCGGGGACCACAGATACGCAGTATTTT.

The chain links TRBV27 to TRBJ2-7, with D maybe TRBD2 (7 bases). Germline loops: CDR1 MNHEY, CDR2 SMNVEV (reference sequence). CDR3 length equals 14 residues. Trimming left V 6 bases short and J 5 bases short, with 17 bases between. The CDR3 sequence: CASSPGLTGNEQYF. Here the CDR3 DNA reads TGTGCCAGCAGCCCGGGACTAACAGGGAACGAGCAGTACTTC.

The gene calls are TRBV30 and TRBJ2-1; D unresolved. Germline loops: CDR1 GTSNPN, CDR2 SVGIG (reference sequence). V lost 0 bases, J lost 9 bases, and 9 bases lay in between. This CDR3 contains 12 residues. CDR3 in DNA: TGTGCCTGGAGTGTAGAGCGAGGTGAGCAGTTCTTC. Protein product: CAWSVERGEQFF.

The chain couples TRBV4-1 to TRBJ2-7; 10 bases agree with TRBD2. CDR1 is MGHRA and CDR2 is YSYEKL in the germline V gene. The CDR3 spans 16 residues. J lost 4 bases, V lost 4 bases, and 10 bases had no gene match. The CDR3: CASSRNSGGQGYEQYF. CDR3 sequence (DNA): TGCGCCAGCAGCCGAAATAGCGGGGGGCAGGGATACGAGCAGTACTTC.

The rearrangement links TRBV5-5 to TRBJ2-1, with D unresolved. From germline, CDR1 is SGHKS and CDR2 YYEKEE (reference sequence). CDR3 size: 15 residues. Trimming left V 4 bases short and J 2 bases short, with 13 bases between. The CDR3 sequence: CASSPQAPTYNEQFF. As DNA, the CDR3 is TGTGCCAGCAGCCCCCAAGCCCCGACCTACAATGAGCAGTTCTTC.